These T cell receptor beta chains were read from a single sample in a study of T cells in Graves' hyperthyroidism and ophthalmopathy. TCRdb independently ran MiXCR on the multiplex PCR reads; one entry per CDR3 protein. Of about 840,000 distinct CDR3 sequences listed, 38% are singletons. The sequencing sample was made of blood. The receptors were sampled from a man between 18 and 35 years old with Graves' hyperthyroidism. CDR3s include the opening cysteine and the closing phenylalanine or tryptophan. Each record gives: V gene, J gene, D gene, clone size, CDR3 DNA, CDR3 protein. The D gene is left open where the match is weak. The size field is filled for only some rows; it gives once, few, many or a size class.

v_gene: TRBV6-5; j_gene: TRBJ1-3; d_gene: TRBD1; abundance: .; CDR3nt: TGTGCCAGCAGTTACTCAGGGGGCATGAGAAACACCATATATTTT; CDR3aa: CASSYSGGMRNTIYF
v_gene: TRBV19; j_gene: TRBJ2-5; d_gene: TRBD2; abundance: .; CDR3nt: TGTGCCAGTAGTATGGCCCCGGGACTATTTGAAGAGACCCAGTACTTC; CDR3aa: CASSMAPGLFEETQYF
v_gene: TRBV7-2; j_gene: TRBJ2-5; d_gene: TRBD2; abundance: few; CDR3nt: TGTGCCAGCAGGGCCGGACTAGCGGGGGTGGAGACCCAGTACTTC; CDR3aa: CASRAGLAGVETQYF
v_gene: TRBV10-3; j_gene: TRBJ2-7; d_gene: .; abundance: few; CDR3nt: TGTGCCATCAGGGGGTCGGGGCCCGGCGACGAGCAGTACTTC; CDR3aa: CAIRGSGPGDEQYF
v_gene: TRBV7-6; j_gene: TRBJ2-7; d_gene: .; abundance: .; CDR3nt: TGTGCCAGCAGCTTAAAGGAGGGAAGCGAGCAGTACTTC; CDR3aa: CASSLKEGSEQYF
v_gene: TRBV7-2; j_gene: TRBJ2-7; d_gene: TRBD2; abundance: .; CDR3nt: TGTGCCAGCAGCTTAAACCCGACTAGCGGGAGGATTCAGTACTTC; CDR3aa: CASSLNPTSGRIQYF
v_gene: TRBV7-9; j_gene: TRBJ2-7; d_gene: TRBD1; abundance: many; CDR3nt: TGTGCCAGCAGCTCCGGCAGGGGGCCTCTCGAGCAGTACTTC; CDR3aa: CASSSGRGPLEQYF
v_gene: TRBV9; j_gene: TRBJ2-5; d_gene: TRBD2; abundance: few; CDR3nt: TGTGCCAGCAGCTCCCCGCGGGGGGCCACTGGGGAGACCCAGTACTTC; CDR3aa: CASSSPRGATGETQYF
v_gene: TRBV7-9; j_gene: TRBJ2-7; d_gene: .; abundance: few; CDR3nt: TGTGCCAGCAGCTATCCGGTGGGGCTCGACGAGCAGTACTTC; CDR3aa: CASSYPVGLDEQYF
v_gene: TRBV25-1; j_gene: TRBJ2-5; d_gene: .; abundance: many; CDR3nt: TGTGCCAGCAGTACCCCGGGACTCAGGGTTACAGAGACCCAGTACTTC; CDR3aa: CASSTPGLRVTETQYF